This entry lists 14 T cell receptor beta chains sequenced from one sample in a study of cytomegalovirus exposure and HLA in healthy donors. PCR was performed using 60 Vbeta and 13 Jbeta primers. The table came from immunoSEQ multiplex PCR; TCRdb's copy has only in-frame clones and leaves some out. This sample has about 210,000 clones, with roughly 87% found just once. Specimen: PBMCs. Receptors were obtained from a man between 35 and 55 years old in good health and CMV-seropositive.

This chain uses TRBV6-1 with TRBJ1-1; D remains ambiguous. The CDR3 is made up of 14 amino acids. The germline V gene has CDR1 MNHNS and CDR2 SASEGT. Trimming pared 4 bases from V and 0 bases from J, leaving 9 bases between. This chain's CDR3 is CASSVNSLNTEAFF. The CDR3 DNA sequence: TGTGCCAGCAGTGTTAACAGCTTGAACACTGAAGCTTTCTTT.

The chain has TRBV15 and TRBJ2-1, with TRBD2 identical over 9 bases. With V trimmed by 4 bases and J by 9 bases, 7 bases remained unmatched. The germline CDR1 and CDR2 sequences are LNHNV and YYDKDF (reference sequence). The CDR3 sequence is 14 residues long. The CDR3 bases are TGTGCCACCAGCACGATAGCGGGAGACGGTGAGCAGTTCTTC. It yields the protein CATSTIAGDGEQFF.

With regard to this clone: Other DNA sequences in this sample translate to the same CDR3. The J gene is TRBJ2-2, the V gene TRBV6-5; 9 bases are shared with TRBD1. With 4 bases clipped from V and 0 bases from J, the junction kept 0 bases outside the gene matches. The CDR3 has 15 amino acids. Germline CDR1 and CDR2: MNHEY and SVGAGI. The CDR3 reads CASSWDRANTGELFF. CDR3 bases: TGTGCCAGCAGTTGGGACAGGGCGAACACCGGGGAGCTGTTTTTT.

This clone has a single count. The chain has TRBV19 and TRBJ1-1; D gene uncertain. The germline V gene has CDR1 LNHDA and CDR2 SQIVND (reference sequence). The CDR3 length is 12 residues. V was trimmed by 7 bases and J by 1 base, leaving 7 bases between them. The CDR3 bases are TGTGCCAGTACTAACGAGAACACTGAAGCTTTCTTT. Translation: CASTNENTEAFF. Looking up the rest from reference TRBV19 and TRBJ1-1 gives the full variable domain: DGGITQSPKYLFRKEGQNVTLSCEQNLNHDAMYWYRQDPGQGLRLIYYSQIVNDFQKGDIAEGYSVSREKKESFPLTVTSAQKNPTAFYLCASTNENTEAFFGQGTRLTVV.

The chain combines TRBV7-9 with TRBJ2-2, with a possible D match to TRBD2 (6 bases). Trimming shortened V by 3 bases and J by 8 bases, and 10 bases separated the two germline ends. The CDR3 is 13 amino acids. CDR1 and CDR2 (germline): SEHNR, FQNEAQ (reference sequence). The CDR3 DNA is TGTGCCAGCAGCTTGGGACTCGGAGGGGAGCTGTTTTTT. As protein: CASSLGLGGELFF.

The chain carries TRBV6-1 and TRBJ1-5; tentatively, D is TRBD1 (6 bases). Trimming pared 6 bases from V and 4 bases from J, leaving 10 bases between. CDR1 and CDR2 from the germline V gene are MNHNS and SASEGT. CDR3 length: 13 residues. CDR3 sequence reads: CASRAQGNQPQHF. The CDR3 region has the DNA TGTGCCAGCAGGGCCCAGGGGAATCAGCCCCAGCATTTT.

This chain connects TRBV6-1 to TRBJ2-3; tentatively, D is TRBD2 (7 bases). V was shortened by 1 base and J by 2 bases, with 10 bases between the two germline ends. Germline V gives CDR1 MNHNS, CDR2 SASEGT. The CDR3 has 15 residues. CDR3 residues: CASSEGEGHTDTQYF. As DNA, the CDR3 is TGTGCCAGCAGTGAAGGGGAGGGACACACAGATACGCAGTATTTT.

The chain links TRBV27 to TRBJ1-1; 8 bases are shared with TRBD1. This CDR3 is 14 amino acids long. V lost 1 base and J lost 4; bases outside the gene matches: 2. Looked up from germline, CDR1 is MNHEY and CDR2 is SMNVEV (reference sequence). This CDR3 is CASSLWTGSTEAFF. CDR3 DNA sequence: TGTGCCAGCAGTTTATGGACAGGGAGCACTGAAGCTTTCTTT.

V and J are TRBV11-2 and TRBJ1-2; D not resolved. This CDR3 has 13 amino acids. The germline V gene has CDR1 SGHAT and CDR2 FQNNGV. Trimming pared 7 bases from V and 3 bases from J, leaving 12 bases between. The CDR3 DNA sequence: TGTGCCAGCACCTTTATCCCCCACTATGGCTACACCTTC. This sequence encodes CASTFIPHYGYTF.

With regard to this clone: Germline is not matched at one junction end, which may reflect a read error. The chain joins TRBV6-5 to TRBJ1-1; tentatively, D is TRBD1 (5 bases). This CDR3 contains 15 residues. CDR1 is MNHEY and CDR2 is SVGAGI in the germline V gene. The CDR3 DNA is TGTGCCGGCAGTTACAGCCAGGGTGGGAACACTGAAGCTTTCTTT. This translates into CAGSYSQGGNTEAFF.

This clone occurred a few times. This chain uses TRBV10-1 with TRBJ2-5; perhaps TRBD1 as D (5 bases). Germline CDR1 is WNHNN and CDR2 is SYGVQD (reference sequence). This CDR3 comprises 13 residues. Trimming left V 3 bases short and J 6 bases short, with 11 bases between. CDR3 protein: CASSETGRKTQYF. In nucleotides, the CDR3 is TGCGCCAGCAGTGAAACAGGAAGAAAGACCCAGTACTTC.

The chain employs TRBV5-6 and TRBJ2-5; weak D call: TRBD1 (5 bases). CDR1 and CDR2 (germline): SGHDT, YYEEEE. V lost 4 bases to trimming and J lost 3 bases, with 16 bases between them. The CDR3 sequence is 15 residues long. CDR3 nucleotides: TGTGCCAGCAGCACAAAGGACAAGAAAAAAGAGACCCAGTACTTC. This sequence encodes CASSTKDKKKETQYF.

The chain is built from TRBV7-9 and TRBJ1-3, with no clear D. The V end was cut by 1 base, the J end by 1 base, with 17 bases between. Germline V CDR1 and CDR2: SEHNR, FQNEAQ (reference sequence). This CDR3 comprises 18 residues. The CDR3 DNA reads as TGTGCCAGCAGCTTAGACTCCCCGGGAGCTGGGTCTGGAAACACCATATATTTT. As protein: CASSLDSPGAGSGNTIYF.

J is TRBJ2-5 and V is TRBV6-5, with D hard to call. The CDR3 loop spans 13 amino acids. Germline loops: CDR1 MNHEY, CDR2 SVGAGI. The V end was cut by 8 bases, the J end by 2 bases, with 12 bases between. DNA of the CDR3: TGTGCCAGCCTGCCCAGTTGGCAAGAGACCCAGTACTTC. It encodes CASLPSWQETQYF.